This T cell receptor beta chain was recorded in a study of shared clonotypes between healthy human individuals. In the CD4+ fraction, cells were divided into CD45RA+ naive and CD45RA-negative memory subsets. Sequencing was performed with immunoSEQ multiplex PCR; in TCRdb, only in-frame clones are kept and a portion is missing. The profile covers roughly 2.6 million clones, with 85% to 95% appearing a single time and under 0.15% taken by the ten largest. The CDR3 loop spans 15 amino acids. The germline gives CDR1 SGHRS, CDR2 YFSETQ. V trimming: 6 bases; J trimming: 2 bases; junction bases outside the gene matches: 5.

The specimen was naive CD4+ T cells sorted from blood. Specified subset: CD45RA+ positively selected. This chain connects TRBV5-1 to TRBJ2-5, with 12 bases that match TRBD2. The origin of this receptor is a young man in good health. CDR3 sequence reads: CASMTSGSLQETQYF. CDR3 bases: TGCGCCAGCATGACTAGCGGGAGTTTACAAGAGACCCAGTACTTC.